These 23 T cell receptor beta chains share one sample of origin, sequenced in a study of post-analysis software for immune sequencing data (dated by TCRdb to the mid-2010s). General study outcomes and caveats: Roughly 5 TRBV segments, including TRBV5-6, TRBV5-1 and TRBV20-1, were significantly more frequent in patients than controls.

Library prep was done by PCR. Data came from an Illumina HiSeq 2500. To reduce PCR and sequencing biases, unique molecular identifiers were built into the TCR beta cDNA libraries. The raw public data were reprocessed by TCRdb itself: fastp quality trimming at Q25, MiXCR clonotype calling, in-frame beta chains only. A single entry per CDR3 protein holds the most common genes and DNA from its merged rows. This sample holds approximately 360,000 distinct CDR3 sequences; 30% to 45% were observed only once. The top ten clones comprise roughly 12% of the sample. No antigens are known for them. Input material: blood. These receptors were obtained from a girl under 18 with multiple sclerosis.

A note on this clonotype: An end of the junction does not agree with germline; a read error may underlie this. The gene calls are TRBV10-2 and TRBJ1-2; 9 nucleotides agree with TRBD1. This CDR3 is built from 14 residues. Germline values: CDR1 WSHSY, CDR2 SAAADI. As DNA, the CDR3 is TGCGCCAGCAGTGGAGACAGGGGGAACTATGACTACACCTTC. Residues: CASSGDRGNYDYTF.

V and J are TRBV6-5 and TRBJ2-1; D not certain. V was shortened by 5 bases and J by 8 bases, with 19 bases between the two germline ends. The germline CDR1 and CDR2 sequences are MNHEY and SVGAGI. The CDR3 sequence is 15 residues long. In DNA form, the CDR3 reads TGTGCCAGCAGTCAGAGCGTCCTCTACCCCGATGAGCAGTTCTTC. Translated, it gives CASSQSVLYPDEQFF.

The J gene is TRBJ2-5, the V gene TRBV5-6; D may be TRBD2 (6 bases). From germline, CDR1 is SGHDT and CDR2 YYEEEE. Trimming took 0 bases from V and 1 from J, leaving 13 bases between them. The CDR3 contains 16 residues. The CDR3 DNA reads as TGTGCCAGCAGCTTGGGTCCGGGCGGGGCCCAAGAGACCCAGTACTTC. Translated, it gives CASSLGPGGAQETQYF.

The rearrangement joins TRBV20-1 to TRBJ2-3, with 8 bases that match TRBD2. CDR3 size: 13 residues. Unmatched junction bases numbered 3, after V lost 6 bases and J lost 1 base. The germline V gene encodes CDR1 DFQATT and CDR2 SNEGSKA (reference sequence). CDR3 nucleotide sequence: TGCAGTGCCCCACTAGCGGGCACAGATACGCAGTATTTT. This sequence encodes CSAPLAGTDTQYF.

This clonotype was picked up a small number of times. The V call is TRBV6-2 or TRBV6-3, the J call TRBJ2-1, with D tentatively TRBD1 (8 bases). The CDR3 spans 14 residues. V was shortened by 7 bases and J by 1 base, with 11 bases between the two germline ends. Germline V CDR1 and CDR2: MNHEY, SVGEGT. CDR3 residues: CASNRGGSYNEQFF. The CDR3 nucleotides are TGTGCCAGCAACAGGGGGGGGTCCTACAATGAGCAGTTCTTC.

This clonotype occurred a few times. J is TRBJ2-2 and V is TRBV7-2, with D perhaps matching TRBD1 or TRBD2 (5 bases each). The V end lost 4 bases, the J end lost 4 bases, and 19 bases lay between the germline ends. The CDR3 contains 17 residues. Germline-derived CDR1 and CDR2 are SGHTA and FQGNSA. The CDR3 DNA reads as TGTGCCAGCAGCTCCCGGGACGGGCAGGGAACCACCGGGGAGCTGTTTTTT. Translated: CASSSRDGQGTTGELFF.

The V call is TRBV15, the J call TRBJ2-7, with D unresolved. This CDR3 has 13 amino acids. From germline, CDR1 is LNHNV and CDR2 YYDKDF (reference sequence). V was clipped by 3 bases and J by 3 bases, with 9 bases between them. CDR3 amino acids: CATSSFPGYEQYF. CDR3 sequence (DNA): TGTGCCACCAGCAGTTTCCCAGGCTACGAGCAGTACTTC.

This chain joins TRBV15 and TRBJ1-2; D ambiguous. CDR3 length: 14 amino acids. V gave up 1 base and J gave up 8 bases, with 14 bases separating them. The V gene's germline CDR1 is LNHNV and CDR2 YYDKDF (reference sequence). The CDR3 region is CATSRAAGSGGYTF. CDR3 nucleotides: TGTGCCACCAGCAGAGCCGCCGGGTCGGGGGGCTACACCTTC.

The V and J genes are TRBV7-2 and TRBJ2-1, with D perhaps TRBD1 (6 bases). Trimming cost V 2 bases and J 8 bases, with 10 bases left between them. CDR1 is SGHTA, CDR2 FQGNSA, per germline. This CDR3 comprises 13 residues. The CDR3 DNA sequence: TGTGCCAGCAGCTTAACAGGGCAGGATGAGCAGTTCTTC. It yields the protein CASSLTGQDEQFF. The full variable domain, with the rest looked up from reference TRBV7-2 and TRBJ2-1, is GAGVSQSPSNKVTEKGKDVELRCDPISGHTALYWYRQSLGQGLEFLIYFQGNSAPDKSGLPSDRFSAERTGGSVSTLTIQRTQQEDSAVYLCASSLTGQDEQFFGPGTRLTVL.

The gene calls are TRBV20-1 and TRBJ2-1; perhaps TRBD1 as D (6 bases). CDR3 length: 15 amino acids. Trimming left V 6 bases short and J 3 bases short, with 18 bases between. Germline V gene data show CDR1 as DFQATT and CDR2 as SNEGSKA (reference sequence). The CDR3 sequence: CSAFGQSRYYNEQFF. The CDR3 nucleotides are TGCAGTGCCTTTGGACAGTCCCGCTACTACAATGAGCAGTTCTTC.

V and J are TRBV12-3 or TRBV12-4 and TRBJ2-5; 14 nucleotides line up with TRBD2. The junction had 1 base not matched to a gene; V was cut back by 4 bases and J by 0 bases. The CDR3 length is 16 residues. The CDR3 protein is CASSSGLAGDQETQYF. The CDR3, as DNA: TGTGCCAGCAGTTCGGGACTAGCGGGGGACCAAGAGACCCAGTACTTC.

The rearrangement links TRBV18 to TRBJ2-5; the D gene is possibly TRBD1 (5 bases). V lost 1 base to trimming and J lost 3 bases, with 15 bases between them. CDR1 KGHSH and CDR2 LQKENI come from the germline V gene. This CDR3 contains 16 residues. The CDR3 reads CASSPLPMTAKETQYF. The CDR3 region has the DNA TGTGCCAGCTCACCACTGCCGATGACAGCGAAAGAGACCCAGTACTTC.

This clonotype was seen a handful of times. The chain combines TRBV6-2 or TRBV6-3 with TRBJ2-7, with D perhaps matching TRBD1 (6 bases). Trimming stripped 4 bases from V and 0 bases from J, with 13 bases between. Germline loops: CDR1 MNHEY, CDR2 SVGEGT. The CDR3 totals 15 residues. Written as DNA, the CDR3 is TGTGCCAGCAGTTCCATCAGGACAGTCTCCTACGAGCAGTACTTC. Translated: CASSSIRTVSYEQYF.

The rearrangement uses TRBV12-3 or TRBV12-4 and TRBJ2-1, with D possibly matching TRBD2 (5 bases). V dropped 9 bases and J dropped 3 bases, with 21 bases sitting between them. The length of the CDR3 is 16 residues. In DNA form, the CDR3 reads TGTGCCAGTTCGCAGACTAACGCGGTCGGCTACAATGAGCAGTTCTTC. This codes for CASSQTNAVGYNEQFF.

Note on this clonotype: Germline and junction disagree at one end, which may indicate a read error. The V and J genes are TRBV6-5 and TRBJ1-4; TRBD1 matches at 8 bases. CDR1 is MNHEY, CDR2 SVGAGI, per germline. The CDR3 has 14 residues. This chain's CDR3 is CASGLKQGVEKRFF. DNA of the CDR3: TGTGCCAGCGGATTAAAACAGGGGGTGGAAAAACGGTTTTTT.

The V gene is TRBV9, the J gene TRBJ2-7; D unresolved. Germline CDR1 SGDLS, CDR2 YYNGEE. V lost 4 bases to trimming and J lost 2 bases, with 13 bases between them. This CDR3 is built from 14 residues. The CDR3 DNA reads as TGTGCCAGCAGCCCCCCCCAGACACCCTACGAGCAGTACTTC. Translating gives CASSPPQTPYEQYF.

The gene calls are TRBV7-2 and TRBJ1-2; 7 nucleotides match TRBD1. J was trimmed by 1 base and V by 1 base; bases with no gene match: 3. Germline CDR1 SGHTA, CDR2 FQGNSA. The CDR3 runs 15 residues. The CDR3 loop is CASSLGGDSNYGYTF. The CDR3 nucleotides are TGTGCCAGCAGCTTAGGGGGGGACAGTAACTATGGCTACACCTTC.

This chain uses TRBV7-2 with TRBJ2-3; D unresolved. Germline-derived CDR1 and CDR2 are SGHTA and FQGNSA. V lost 2 bases and J lost 7, with 4 bases in between. This CDR3 spans 11 amino acids. The CDR3 coding sequence is TGTGCCAGCAGCTTAAGTTATACGCAGTATTTT. Translating it yields CASSLSYTQYF.

V usage is TRBV28 and J usage is TRBJ2-1; maybe TRBD1 (6 bases). Germline-derived CDR1 and CDR2 are MDHEN and SYDVKM. The CDR3 sequence is 14 residues long. V lost 2 bases and J 3 bases, leaving 8 bases between the germline ends. CDR3 residues: CASSLRGFYNEQFF. CDR3 DNA: TGTGCCAGCAGTTTAAGGGGGTTCTACAATGAGCAGTTCTTC.

The J gene is TRBJ2-3, the V gene TRBV4-1; D call uncertain. Germline V CDR1 and CDR2: MGHRA, YSYEKL. With 0 bases removed from V and 0 bases from J, the gap between germline ends came to 7 bases. CDR3 length: 15 residues. CDR3 coding DNA: TGCGCCAGCAGCCAAGACGACGGTAGCACAGATACGCAGTATTTT. This translates into CASSQDDGSTDTQYF.

The chain combines TRBV7-9 with TRBJ2-7; 7 bases line up with TRBD1. The trim removed 4 bases at V and 2 bases at J, leaving 8 bases unmatched. This CDR3 has 15 residues. Per germline, CDR1 SEHNR and CDR2 FQNEAQ (reference sequence). The CDR3 DNA follows: TGTGCCAGCAGCTATACCGGGACAGCCGCCTACGAGCAGTACTTC. Its protein is CASSYTGTAAYEQYF.

This rearrangement joins TRBV5-1 to TRBJ1-2; a possible D gene is TRBD1 (5 bases). The V gene lost 0 bases and the J gene lost 5 bases, with 14 bases spanning the gap. CDR3 length equals 15 residues. Germline V lookup: CDR1 SGHRS, CDR2 YFSETQ. CDR3 sequence: CASSLEGKGIYGYTF. The DNA of the CDR3 is TGCGCCAGCAGCTTGGAGGGGAAGGGGATTTATGGCTACACCTTC.

This clonotype came up a few times. The chain employs TRBV6-6 and TRBJ2-2; either TRBD1 or TRBD2 may fit D (5 bases each). The V end was cut by 2 bases, the J end by 3 bases, with 7 bases between. The CDR3 length is 14 residues. Germline V gives CDR1 MNHNY, CDR2 SVGAGI (reference sequence). The CDR3 DNA is TGTGCCAGCAGTTACAGGGGAGACACCGGGGAGCTGTTTTTT. It is translated as CASSYRGDTGELFF.